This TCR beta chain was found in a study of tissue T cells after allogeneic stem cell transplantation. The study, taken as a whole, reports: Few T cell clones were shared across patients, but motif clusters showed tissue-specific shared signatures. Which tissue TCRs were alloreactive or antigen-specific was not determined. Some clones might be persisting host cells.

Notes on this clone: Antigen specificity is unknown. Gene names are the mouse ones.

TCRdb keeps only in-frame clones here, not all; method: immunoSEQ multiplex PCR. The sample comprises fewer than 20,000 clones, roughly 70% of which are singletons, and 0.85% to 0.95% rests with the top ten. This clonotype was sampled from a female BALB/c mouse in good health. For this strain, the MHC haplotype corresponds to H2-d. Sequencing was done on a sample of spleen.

Partial CDR3 DNA: TGTGCCAGCAGTGGGACAGGGTATTCTGGAAATACGCTCTAT. Its translation: CASSGTGYSGNTLY. The whole CDR3 protein reads CASSGTGYSGNTLYF. The chain recombines TRBV13-3 with TRBJ1-3; the match to TRBD1 covers 8 bases. The read gets to within 1 residue of the CDR3 end, and the germline J gene fills in the rest. The germline CDR1 and CDR2 sequences are NNHDY and SYVADS. Unmatched junction bases numbered 2, after V lost 3 bases and J lost 0 bases. CDR3 length: 15 residues.